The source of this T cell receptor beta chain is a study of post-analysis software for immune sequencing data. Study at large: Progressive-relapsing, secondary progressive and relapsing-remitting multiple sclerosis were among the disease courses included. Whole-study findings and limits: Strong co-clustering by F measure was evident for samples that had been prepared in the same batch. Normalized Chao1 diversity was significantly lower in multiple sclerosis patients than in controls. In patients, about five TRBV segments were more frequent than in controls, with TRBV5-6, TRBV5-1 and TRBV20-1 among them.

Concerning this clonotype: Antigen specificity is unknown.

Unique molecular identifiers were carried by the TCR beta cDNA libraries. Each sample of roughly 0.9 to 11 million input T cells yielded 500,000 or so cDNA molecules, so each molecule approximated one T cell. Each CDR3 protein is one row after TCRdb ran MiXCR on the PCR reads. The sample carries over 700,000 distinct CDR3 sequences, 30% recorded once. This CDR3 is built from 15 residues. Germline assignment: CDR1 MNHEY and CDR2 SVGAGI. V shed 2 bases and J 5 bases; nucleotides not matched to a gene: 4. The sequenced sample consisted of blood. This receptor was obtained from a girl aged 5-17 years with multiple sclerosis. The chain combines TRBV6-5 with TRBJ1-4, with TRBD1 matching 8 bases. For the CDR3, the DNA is TGTGCCAGCAGTTACGGGACAGGCAACAATGAAAAACTGTTTTTT. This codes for CASSYGTGNNEKLFF.